This T cell receptor (beta chain) appears in the sequencing data of a study of shared clonotypes between healthy human individuals. The naive CD8 population came from CD45RO-negative cells selected for CCR7, without terminally differentiated effector memory CD45RA+ cells. How the authors handled the data: Because ImmunoSEQ provided only junction sequences with no quality scores, the filtering differed. Data came from immunoSEQ multiplex PCR; TCRdb stores just in-frame clones and leaves some out. That table furnishes V, J and clone size, whereas the DNA furnished D and trimming. Here the sample spans about 1.9 million clones, roughly 93% being singletons. Sequenced input: naive CD8+ T cells from PBMCs. The TCR sequence derives from a man aged 18 to 30 in good health. Some clones in this sample may be carry-over from other donors' samples.

The CDR3 nucleotides read TGTGCCAGCAGCTTGGGTCCGCAGGGTCGGGAAGCTTTCTTT. Its protein is CASSLGPQGREAFF. The J gene is TRBJ1-1, the V gene TRBV5-6; D is perhaps TRBD1 (5 bases). Germline CDR1 SGHDT, CDR2 YYEEEE. V was clipped by 0 bases and J by 8 bases, with 14 bases between them. This CDR3 is built from 14 residues.